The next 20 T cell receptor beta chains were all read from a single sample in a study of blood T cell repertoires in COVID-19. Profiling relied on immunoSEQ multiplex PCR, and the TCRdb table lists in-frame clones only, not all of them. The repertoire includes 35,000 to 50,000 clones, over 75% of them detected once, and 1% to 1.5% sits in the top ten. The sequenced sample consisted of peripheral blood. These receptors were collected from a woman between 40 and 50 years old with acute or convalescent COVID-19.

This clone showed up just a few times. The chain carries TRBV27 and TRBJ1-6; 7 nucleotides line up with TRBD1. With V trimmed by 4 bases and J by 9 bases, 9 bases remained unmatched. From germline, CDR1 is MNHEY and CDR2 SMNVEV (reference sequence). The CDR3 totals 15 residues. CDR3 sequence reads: CASSWGQPRSSPLHF. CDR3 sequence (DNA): TGTGCCAGCAGTTGGGGACAGCCCCGGAGTTCACCCCTCCACTTT.

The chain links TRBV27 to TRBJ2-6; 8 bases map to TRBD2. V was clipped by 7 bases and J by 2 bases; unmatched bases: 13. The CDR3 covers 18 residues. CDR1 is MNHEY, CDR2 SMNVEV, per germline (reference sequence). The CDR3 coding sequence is TGTGCCAGCACGCTCGGTGGGCTAGCGGGCCCTGGGGCCAACGTCCTGACTTTC. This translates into CASTLGGLAGPGANVLTF.

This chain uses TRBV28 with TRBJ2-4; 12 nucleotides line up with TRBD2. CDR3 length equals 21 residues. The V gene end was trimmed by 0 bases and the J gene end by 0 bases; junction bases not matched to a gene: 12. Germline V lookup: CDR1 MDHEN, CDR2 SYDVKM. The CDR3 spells CASSLWPRGTSGRLAKNIQYF. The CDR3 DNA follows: TGTGCCAGCAGTTTATGGCCCCGTGGGACTAGCGGGCGACTAGCCAAAAACATTCAGTACTTC.

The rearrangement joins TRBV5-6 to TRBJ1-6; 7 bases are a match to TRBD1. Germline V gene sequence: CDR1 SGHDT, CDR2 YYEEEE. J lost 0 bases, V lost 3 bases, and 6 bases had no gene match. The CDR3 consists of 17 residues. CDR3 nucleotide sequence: TGTGCCAGCAGCTCCAACAGGGGAAGCTCCTATAATTCACCCCTCCACTTT. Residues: CASSSNRGSSYNSPLHF.

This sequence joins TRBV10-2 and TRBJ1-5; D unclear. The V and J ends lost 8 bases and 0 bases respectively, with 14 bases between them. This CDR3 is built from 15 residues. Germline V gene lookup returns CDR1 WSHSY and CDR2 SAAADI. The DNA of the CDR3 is TGCGCCAGCCGGCCCCAGGACTTTAGCAATCAGCCCCAGCATTTT. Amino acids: CASRPQDFSNQPQHF.

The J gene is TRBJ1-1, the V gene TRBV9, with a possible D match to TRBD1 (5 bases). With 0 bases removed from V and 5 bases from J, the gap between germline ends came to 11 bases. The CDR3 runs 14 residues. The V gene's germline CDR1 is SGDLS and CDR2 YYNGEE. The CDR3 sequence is CASSVGGRQTEAFF. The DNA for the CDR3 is TGTGCCAGCAGCGTAGGGGGGAGGCAGACTGAAGCTTTCTTT.

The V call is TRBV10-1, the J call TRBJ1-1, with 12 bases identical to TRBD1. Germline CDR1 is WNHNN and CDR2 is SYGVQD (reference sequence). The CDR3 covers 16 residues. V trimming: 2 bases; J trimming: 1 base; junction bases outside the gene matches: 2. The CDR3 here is CASSEGTGGSNTEAFF. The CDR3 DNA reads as TGCGCCAGCAGTGAGGGGACAGGGGGCTCGAACACTGAAGCTTTCTTT.

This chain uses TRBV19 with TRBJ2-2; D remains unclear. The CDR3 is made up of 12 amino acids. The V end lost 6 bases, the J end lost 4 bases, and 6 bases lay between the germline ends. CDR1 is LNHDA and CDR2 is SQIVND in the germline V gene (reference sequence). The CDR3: CASSPPTGELFF. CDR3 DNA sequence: TGTGCCAGTAGCCCTCCCACCGGGGAGCTGTTTTTT. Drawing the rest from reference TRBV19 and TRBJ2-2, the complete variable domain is DGGITQSPKYLFRKEGQNVTLSCEQNLNHDAMYWYRQDPGQGLRLIYYSQIVNDFQKGDIAEGYSVSREKKESFPLTVTSAQKNPTAFYLCASSPPTGELFFGEGSRLTVL.

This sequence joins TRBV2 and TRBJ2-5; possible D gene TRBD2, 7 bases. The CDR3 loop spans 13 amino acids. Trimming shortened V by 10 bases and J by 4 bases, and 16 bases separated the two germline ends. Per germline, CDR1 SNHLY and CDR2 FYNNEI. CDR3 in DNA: TGTGCCAAACAGGGAAGGGGGGGAGAGACCCAGTACTTC. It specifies CAKQGRGGETQYF.

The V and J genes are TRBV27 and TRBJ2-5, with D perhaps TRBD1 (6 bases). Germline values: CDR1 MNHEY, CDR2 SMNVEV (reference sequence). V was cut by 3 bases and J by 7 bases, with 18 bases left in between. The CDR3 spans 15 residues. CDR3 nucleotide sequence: TGTGCCAGCAGTTTCTGGGCAGGACAGTCGAGGACCCAGTACTTC. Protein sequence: CASSFWAGQSRTQYF.

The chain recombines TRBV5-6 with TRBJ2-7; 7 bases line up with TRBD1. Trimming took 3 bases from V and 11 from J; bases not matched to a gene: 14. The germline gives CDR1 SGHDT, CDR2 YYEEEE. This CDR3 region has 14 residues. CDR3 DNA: TGTGCCAGCAGCTCACTACCGGGACAGCATTCGGAGTACTTC. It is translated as CASSSLPGQHSEYF.

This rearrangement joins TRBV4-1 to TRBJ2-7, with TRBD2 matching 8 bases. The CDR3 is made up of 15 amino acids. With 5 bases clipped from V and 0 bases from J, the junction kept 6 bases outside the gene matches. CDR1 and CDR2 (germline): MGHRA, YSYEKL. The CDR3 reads CASSTVAGSSYEQYF. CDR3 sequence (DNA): TGCGCCAGCAGCACCGTAGCGGGGAGCTCCTACGAGCAGTACTTC.

The CDR3 DNA sequence: TGTGCCATCAGGGCTGGGGGGGCGGAGACCCAGTACTTC. This encodes CAIRAGGAETQYF. The chain uses TRBV10-3 and TRBJ2-5, with D perhaps matching TRBD2 (7 bases). This CDR3 comprises 13 residues. V shed 6 bases and J shed 5 bases, with 13 bases lying between them. In germline, CDR1 is ENHRY, CDR2 SYGVKD.

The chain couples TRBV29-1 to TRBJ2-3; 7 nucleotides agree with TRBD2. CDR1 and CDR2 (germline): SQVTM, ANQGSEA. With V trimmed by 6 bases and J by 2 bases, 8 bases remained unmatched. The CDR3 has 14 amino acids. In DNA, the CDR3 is TGCAGCGTCGCCGGGGCGGGAGCCACAGATACGCAGTATTTT. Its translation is CSVAGAGATDTQYF.

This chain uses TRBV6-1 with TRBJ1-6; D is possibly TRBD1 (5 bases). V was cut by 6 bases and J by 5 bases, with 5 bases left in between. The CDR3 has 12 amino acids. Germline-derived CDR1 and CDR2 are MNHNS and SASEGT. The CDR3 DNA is TGTGCCAGCAGGACAGATAATTCACCCCTCCACTTT. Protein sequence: CASRTDNSPLHF.

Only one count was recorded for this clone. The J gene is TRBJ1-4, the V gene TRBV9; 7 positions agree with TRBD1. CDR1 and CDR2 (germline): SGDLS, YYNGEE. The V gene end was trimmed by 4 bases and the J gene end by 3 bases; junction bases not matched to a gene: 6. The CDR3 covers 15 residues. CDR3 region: CASSPTGASNEKLFF. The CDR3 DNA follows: TGTGCCAGCAGCCCCACAGGGGCCTCTAATGAAAAACTGTTTTTT.

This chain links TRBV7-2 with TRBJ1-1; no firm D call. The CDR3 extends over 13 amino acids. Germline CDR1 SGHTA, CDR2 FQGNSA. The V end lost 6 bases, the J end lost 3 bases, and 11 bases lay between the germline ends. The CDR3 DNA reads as TGTGCCAGCAGGGAGGGCGTCTACACTGAAGCTTTCTTT. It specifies CASREGVYTEAFF.

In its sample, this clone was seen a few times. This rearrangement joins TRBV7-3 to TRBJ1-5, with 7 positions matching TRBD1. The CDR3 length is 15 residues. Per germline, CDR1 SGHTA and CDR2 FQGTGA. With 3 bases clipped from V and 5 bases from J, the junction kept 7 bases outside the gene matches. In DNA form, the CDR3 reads TGTGCCAGCAGCTTGTCAGACAGGGATGATCAGCCCCAGCATTTT. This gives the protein CASSLSDRDDQPQHF.

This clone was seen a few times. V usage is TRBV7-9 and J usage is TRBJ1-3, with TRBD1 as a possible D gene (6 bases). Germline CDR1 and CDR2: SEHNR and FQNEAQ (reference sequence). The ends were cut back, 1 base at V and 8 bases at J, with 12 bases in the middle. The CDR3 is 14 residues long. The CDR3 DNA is TGTGCCAGCAGCTTAGAACAGGGCAGATACACCATATATTTT. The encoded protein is CASSLEQGRYTIYF. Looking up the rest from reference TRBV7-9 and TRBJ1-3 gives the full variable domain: DTGVSQNPRHKITKRGQNVTFRCDPISEHNRLYWYRQTLGQGPEFLTYFQNEAQLEKSRLLSDRFSAERPKGSFSTLEIQRTEQGDSAMYLCASSLEQGRYTIYFGEGSWLTVV.

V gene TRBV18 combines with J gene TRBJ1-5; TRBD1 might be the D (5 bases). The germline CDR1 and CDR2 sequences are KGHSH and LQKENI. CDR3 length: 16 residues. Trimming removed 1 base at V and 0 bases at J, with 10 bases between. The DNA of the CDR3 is TGTGCCAGCTCACCACGGCAGACAGATAGCAATCAGCCCCAGCATTTT. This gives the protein CASSPRQTDSNQPQHF.